Presented here are 25 T cell receptor beta chains from one specimen sequenced in a study of PD-L1 blockade in urothelial cancer. The time point: peripheral blood 6 weeks after treatment start. Assay used: immunoSEQ multiplex PCR; TCRdb lists only in-frame clones, some missing. The table has tens of thousands of clones, less than 95% seen once. The source material was PBMCs, sampled around atezolizumab (anti-PD-L1) treatment. These receptors were taken from a man between 65 and 85 years old with urothelial cancer.

In this sample, this clone turned up once. The rearrangement uses TRBV19 and TRBJ2-2; 11 bases align to TRBD2. The CDR3 consists of 17 residues. The germline V gene encodes CDR1 LNHDA and CDR2 SQIVND (reference sequence). Trimming at V came to 6 bases and at J to 0 bases, leaving 6 bases not matched to a gene. The CDR3 DNA reads as TGTGCCAGTAGAACTAGCGGGAGCTGGGCGAACACCGGGGAGCTGTTTTTT. It yields the protein CASRTSGSWANTGELFF.

This clone was detected once. The chain joins TRBV7-3 to TRBJ2-3, with TRBD2 matching 11 bases. The CDR3 totals 16 residues. After removal of 3 bases from V and 4 bases from J, the junction contained 6 bases not matched to a gene. The germline CDR1 and CDR2 sequences are SGHTA and FQGTGA. CDR3 loop: CASSLTSGNLADTQYF. Here the CDR3 DNA reads TGTGCCAGCAGCTTGACTAGCGGGAATCTCGCAGATACGCAGTATTTT. The variable domain in full, with the rest retrieved from reference TRBV7-3 and TRBJ2-3, is GAGVSQTPSNKVTEKGKYVELRCDPISGHTALYWYRQSLGQGPEFLIYFQGTGAADDSGLPNDRFFAVRPEGSVSTLKIQRTERGDSAVYLCASSLTSGNLADTQYFGPGTRLTVL.

The chain links TRBV5-4 to TRBJ2-4; a weak D match, TRBD1 (6 bases). Trimming left V 4 bases short and J 8 bases short, with 13 bases between. CDR3 length: 13 amino acids. Germline CDR1 is SGHNT and CDR2 is YYREEE (reference sequence). CDR3 nucleotide sequence: TGTGCCAGCAGCGGGAACAGGGATGACATTCAGTACTTC. This sequence encodes CASSGNRDDIQYF.

The chain has TRBV18 and TRBJ2-5, with 9 bases identical to TRBD1. The J call may be faulty, since TRBJ2-7 better matches the DNA end. The CDR3 has 14 residues. The germline gives CDR1 KGHSH, CDR2 LQKENI. CDR3 in DNA: TGTGCCAGCTCACCCCGGGACAGGGCCTACGAGCAGTACTTC. Its protein is CASSPRDRAYEQYF.

V usage is TRBV5-4 and J usage is TRBJ2-2, with TRBD2 matching over 11 bases. This CDR3 is built from 16 residues. CDR1 is SGHNT and CDR2 is YYREEE in the germline V gene (reference sequence). After removal of 4 bases from V and 1 base from J, the junction contained 3 bases not matched to a gene. The CDR3 protein is CASSKGLAENTGELFF. The CDR3 nucleotides read TGTGCCAGCAGCAAGGGACTAGCGGAGAACACCGGGGAGCTGTTTTTT.

This sequence joins TRBV28 and TRBJ1-5; TRBD1 matches at 8 bases. The CDR3 is made up of 14 amino acids. Unmatched junction bases numbered 9, after V lost 5 bases and J lost 9 bases. Germline CDR1 reads MDHEN; CDR2 reads SYDVKM. The CDR3 sequence: CASSPMTGDRPQHF. The CDR3 coding sequence is TGTGCCAGCAGTCCCATGACAGGGGATAGGCCCCAGCATTTT.

The chain couples TRBV5-1 to TRBJ2-3; D unresolved. Trimming shortened V by 0 bases and J by 1 base, and 9 bases separated the two germline ends. From germline, CDR1 is SGHRS and CDR2 YFSETQ. This CDR3 is built from 15 residues. CDR3 protein: CASSLDLPGTDTQYF. CDR3 bases: TGCGCCAGCAGCTTGGACCTTCCAGGCACAGATACGCAGTATTTT.

This rearrangement joins TRBV19 to TRBJ2-1; D is possibly TRBD2 (5 bases). Trimming took off 3 bases at V and 2 bases at J, with 11 bases between the two ends. The CDR3 loop spans 15 amino acids. The V gene's germline CDR1 is LNHDA and CDR2 SQIVND (reference sequence). The CDR3: CASSIGGRPYNEQFF. Here the CDR3 DNA reads TGTGCCAGTAGTATCGGAGGTAGACCCTACAATGAGCAGTTCTTC.

The chain has TRBV2 and TRBJ2-2, with D possibly being TRBD2 (5 bases). This CDR3 has 13 residues. CDR1 and CDR2 from the germline V gene are SNHLY and FYNNEI. With 3 bases removed from V and 5 bases from J, the gap between germline ends came to 7 bases. Here the CDR3 reads CASSEEVTGELFF. CDR3 nucleotides: TGTGCCAGCAGTGAGGAGGTTACCGGGGAGCTGTTTTTT.

This clone was observed once. The chain uses TRBV7-2 and TRBJ2-1; D may be TRBD2 (6 bases). Germline lookup yields CDR1 SGHTA and CDR2 FQGNSA. This CDR3 is 16 amino acids long. The ends were cut back, 6 bases at V and 2 bases at J, with 17 bases in the middle. CDR3 DNA sequence: TGTGCCAGCAGTATTCTTCGGGACTCGGCCTACAATGAGCAGTTCTTC. Amino acids: CASSILRDSAYNEQFF.

The chain has TRBV7-6 and TRBJ1-4; D remains ambiguous. From germline, CDR1 is SGHVS and CDR2 FNYEAQ. With 1 base removed from V and 5 bases from J, the gap between germline ends came to 14 bases. This CDR3 contains 16 residues. In DNA form, the CDR3 reads TGTGCCAGCAGCTTAGTTTCCGGCAGGCACAATGAAAAACTGTTTTTT. This sequence encodes CASSLVSGRHNEKLFF. Filled out from reference TRBV7-6 and TRBJ1-4, the complete variable domain reads GAGVSQSPRYKVTKRGQDVALRCDPISGHVSLYWYRQALGQGPEFLTYFNYEAQQDKSGLPNDRFSAERPEGSISTLTIQRTEQRDSAMYRCASSLVSGRHNEKLFFGSGTQLSVL.

The CDR3 DNA follows: TGTGCCAGCAGTTTGGTCCGAACTAGCACAGATACGCAGTATTTT. This translates into CASSLVRTSTDTQYF. The chain joins TRBV27 to TRBJ2-3; D is unresolved. The CDR3 runs 15 residues. The V gene's germline CDR1 is MNHEY and CDR2 SMNVEV (reference sequence). Trimming left V 3 bases short and J 0 bases short, with 10 bases between.

The chain is built from TRBV5-1 and TRBJ2-1, with TRBD2 identical over 9 bases. The junction had 19 bases not matched to a gene; V was cut back by 4 bases and J by 8 bases. The CDR3 totals 18 residues. Germline V CDR1 and CDR2: SGHRS, YFSETQ. The CDR3: CASSAGSYSGRLVYEQFF. The DNA for the CDR3 is TGCGCCAGCAGCGCGGGCTCCTATAGCGGGAGATTGGTCTATGAGCAGTTCTTC. Full variable domain (remainder filled in from reference TRBV5-1 and TRBJ2-1): KAGVTQTPRYLIKTRGQQVTLSCSPISGHRSVSWYQQTPGQGLQFLFEYFSETQRNKGNFPGRFSGRQFSNSRSEMNVSTLELGDSALYLCASSAGSYSGRLVYEQFFGPGTRLTVL.

The rearrangement uses TRBV9 and TRBJ2-7, with TRBD1 matching 7 bases. CDR1 is SGDLS and CDR2 is YYNGEE in the germline V gene. Trimming removed 0 bases from V and 3 bases from J; junction bases left unmatched: 6. CDR3 length: 15 amino acids. DNA for the CDR3: TGTGCCAGCAGCGTAGGGGACAGCCCTCGCTACGAGCAGTACTTC. Translating gives CASSVGDSPRYEQYF.

V gene TRBV30 combines with J gene TRBJ2-7; 10 nucleotides agree with TRBD2. V was pared by 3 bases and J by 6 bases, with 8 bases of the junction left unmatched. Per germline, CDR1 GTSNPN and CDR2 SVGIG (reference sequence). The CDR3 spans 14 residues. CDR3 sequence reads: CAWRLVAGGGEQYF. CDR3 DNA sequence: TGTGCCTGGAGGTTGGTAGCGGGAGGCGGCGAGCAGTACTTC. The whole variable domain, filled in from reference TRBV30 and TRBJ2-7, reads SQTIHQWPATLVQPVGSPLSLECTVEGTSNPNLYWYRQAAGRGLQLLFYSVGIGQISSEVPQNLSASRPQDRQFILSSKKLLLSDSGFYLCAWRLVAGGGEQYFGPGTRLTVT.

This sequence joins TRBV27 and TRBJ2-7, with a possible D match to TRBD1 (5 bases). Per germline, CDR1 MNHEY and CDR2 SMNVEV (reference sequence). This CDR3 is built from 16 residues. Trimming took 6 bases from V and 3 from J, leaving 21 bases between them. The CDR3: CASRGADANRIYEQYF. In nucleotides, the CDR3 is TGTGCCAGCAGGGGTGCTGACGCGAACAGGATCTACGAGCAGTACTTC.

The chain carries TRBV5-1 and TRBJ2-2; perhaps TRBD2 as D (6 bases). Trimming stripped 4 bases from V and 0 bases from J, with 13 bases between. CDR1 is SGHRS and CDR2 is YFSETQ in the germline V gene. The CDR3 covers 16 residues. As DNA, the CDR3 is TGCGCCAGCAGCAAACCAGGAGGGCCGAACACCGGGGAGCTGTTTTTT. Encoded protein: CASSKPGGPNTGELFF.

The rearrangement links TRBV19 to TRBJ2-3, with 7 nucleotides matching TRBD2. In germline, CDR1 is LNHDA, CDR2 SQIVND (reference sequence). The V and J ends lost 8 bases and 5 bases, in that order; junction bases with no gene match: 4. The CDR3 is 12 residues long. CDR3 protein: CASRTRQDTQYF. CDR3 nucleotides: TGTGCCAGTCGGACTAGACAAGATACGCAGTATTTT.

This chain links TRBV19 with TRBJ2-1, with 9 positions matching TRBD1. The CDR3 contains 18 residues. CDR1 LNHDA and CDR2 SQIVND come from the germline V gene (reference sequence). The V gene end was trimmed by 3 bases and the J gene end by 7 bases; junction bases not matched to a gene: 16. CDR3 DNA sequence: TGTGCCAGTAGTATCACACCAGGGGGGGGACAGGGAAAAAATGAGCAGTTCTTC. This encodes CASSITPGGGQGKNEQFF.

The chain uses TRBV7-3 and TRBJ1-2; D may be TRBD1 (5 bases). V lost 0 bases to trimming and J lost 8 bases, with 10 bases between them. Germline lookup yields CDR1 SGHTA and CDR2 FQGTGA. The CDR3 is 13 amino acids. The CDR3 sequence is CASSLTPQGGYTF. The CDR3 coding sequence is TGTGCCAGCAGCTTAACCCCCCAGGGAGGCTACACCTTC.

This chain uses TRBV19 with TRBJ1-2; perhaps TRBD1 as D (6 bases). Germline CDR1 reads LNHDA; CDR2 reads SQIVND (reference sequence). Trimming took off 5 bases at V and 0 bases at J, with 10 bases between the two ends. The CDR3 is 14 amino acids. The CDR3 DNA is TGTGCCAGTAGTTCACAGGGTGCTAACTATGGCTACACCTTC. As protein: CASSSQGANYGYTF.

The CDR3 region has the DNA TGTGCCAGTAGTAGAGAGCCTAGCGGGGGACCCAATGAGCAGTTCTTC. This translates into CASSREPSGGPNEQFF. The chain has TRBV19 and TRBJ2-1; 10 nucleotides align to TRBD2. Per the germline V gene, CDR1 is LNHDA and CDR2 is SQIVND (reference sequence). The CDR3 totals 16 residues. The trim removed 4 bases at V and 6 bases at J, leaving 9 bases unmatched.

The gene calls are TRBV10-3 and TRBJ2-1, with TRBD2 as a possible D gene (5 bases). CDR3 length equals 17 residues. Germline V lookup: CDR1 ENHRY, CDR2 SYGVKD. Deletions cut 6 bases from V and 5 bases from J, with 23 bases between. CDR3 residues: CAIRSALIVRRDNEQFF. The CDR3 bases are TGTGCCATCAGGAGCGCTCTAATAGTAAGGCGGGACAATGAGCAGTTCTTC.

This chain links TRBV27 with TRBJ1-2; weak D call: TRBD1 (5 bases). Trimming cost V 2 bases and J 5 bases, with 9 bases left between them. CDR1 is MNHEY, CDR2 SMNVEV, per germline (reference sequence). The CDR3 is 13 residues long. This CDR3 reads CASSLTGSYGYTF. In DNA, the CDR3 is TGTGCCAGCAGTTTAACAGGATCTTATGGCTACACCTTC.

J is TRBJ1-4 and V is TRBV27; D might be TRBD1 (6 bases). This CDR3 comprises 15 residues. V was cut by 0 bases and J by 8 bases, with 13 bases left in between. Germline CDR1 reads MNHEY; CDR2 reads SMNVEV (reference sequence). Here the CDR3 DNA reads TGTGCCAGCAGTTTATCGGGGGCAGGGGACGAAAAACTGTTTTTT. Residues: CASSLSGAGDEKLFF.